Each of the 24 T cell receptor beta chains below was sequenced from the same sample in a study of blood T cell repertoires in COVID-19. Method: immunoSEQ multiplex PCR; TCRdb's copy keeps in-frame clones and lacks some. Of just over 50,000 clones listed, 85% to 90% are singletons. Sequenced input: peripheral blood. The receptors were gathered from a man older than 75 with active COVID-19.

As for this clone: Other DNA variants within this sample encode the same CDR3. V gene TRBV19 combines with J gene TRBJ2-7; tentative D call: TRBD1 (5 bases). Germline V gives CDR1 LNHDA, CDR2 SQIVND (reference sequence). This CDR3 spans 15 amino acids. V lost 4 bases and J 2 bases, leaving 15 bases between the germline ends. The CDR3 is CASSTRRTSTYEQYF. CDR3 bases: TGTGCCAGTAGTACTAGACGGACAAGTACCTACGAGCAGTACTTC.

This chain joins TRBV28 and TRBJ1-1; no definite D call. CDR1 is MDHEN and CDR2 is SYDVKM in the germline V gene. This CDR3 is 12 amino acids long. V was pared by 10 bases and J by 1 base, with 10 bases between. The CDR3 reads CATGETNTEAFF. In DNA, the CDR3 is TGTGCCACCGGGGAGACGAACACTGAAGCTTTCTTT.

The chain carries TRBV6-5 and TRBJ1-3; possibly TRBD1 for D (6 bases). Germline CDR1 and CDR2: MNHEY and SVGAGI. The germline V and J ends were trimmed by 5 bases and 0 bases, with 8 bases remaining between them. The CDR3 has 14 amino acids. CDR3 DNA sequence: TGTGCCAGCAGTCTGACAGGCTCTGGAAACACCATATATTTT. This gives the protein CASSLTGSGNTIYF.

V gene TRBV30 combines with J gene TRBJ1-1, with unresolved D. Per germline, CDR1 GTSNPN and CDR2 SVGIG (reference sequence). V shed 7 bases and J shed 1 base, with 7 bases lying between them. This CDR3 spans 11 amino acids. The CDR3 loop reads CAYRQNTEAFF. CDR3 sequence (DNA): TGTGCCTACCGACAGAACACTGAAGCTTTCTTT.

The genes are TRBV21-1 and TRBJ2-7; the table's D gene call, TRBD1, was not cross checked with the DNA. TRBV21-1 is assigned pseudogene status. The CDR3 is made up of 14 amino acids. DNA of the CDR3: TGTGCCAGCACCCCAGACAGGCTCGACTACGAGCAGTACTTC. Its translation is CASTPDRLDYEQYF.

The rearrangement uses TRBV6-2 or TRBV6-3 and TRBJ2-7; TRBD2 matches at 7 bases. Germline CDR1 MNHEY, CDR2 SVGEGT. Trimming cost V 3 bases and J 1 base; bases outside gene matches: 6. CDR3 length: 15 amino acids. CDR3 nucleotide sequence: TGTGCCAGCAGTTATCTCCAAGCGGGATCCTACGAGCAGTACTTC. Translating it yields CASSYLQAGSYEQYF.

The chain carries TRBV12-3 or TRBV12-4 and TRBJ2-7; D unclear. The CDR3 length is 11 residues. With 2 bases removed from V and 6 bases from J, the gap between germline ends came to 5 bases. CDR3 in DNA: TGTGCCAGCAGTTTAATCGGCGAGCAGTACTTC. Protein: CASSLIGEQYF.

The chain employs TRBV18 and TRBJ1-4, with 7 positions matching TRBD1. Trimming removed 3 bases from V and 4 bases from J; junction bases left unmatched: 2. The germline V gene has CDR1 KGHSH and CDR2 LQKENI. This CDR3 has 14 amino acids. CDR3 loop: CASSPGQNNEKLFF. The CDR3 DNA reads as TGTGCCAGCTCACCGGGACAGAATAATGAAAAACTGTTTTTT.

The chain has TRBV7-9 and TRBJ2-3, with 10 bases aligning to TRBD2. CDR1 is SEHNR and CDR2 is FQNEAQ in the germline V gene (reference sequence). With 2 bases clipped from V and 5 bases from J, the junction kept 7 bases outside the gene matches. This CDR3 is built from 16 residues. CDR3 coding DNA: TGTGCCAGCAGCTTATCAGCGGGAGGGCCGGGAGATACGCAGTATTTT. Translation gives CASSLSAGGPGDTQYF. Supplemented by reference TRBV7-9 and TRBJ2-3, the full variable domain reads DTGVSQNPRHKITKRGQNVTFRCDPISEHNRLYWYRQTLGQGPEFLTYFQNEAQLEKSRLLSDRFSAERPKGSFSTLEIQRTEQGDSAMYLCASSLSAGGPGDTQYFGPGTRLTVL.

V is TRBV5-6 and J is TRBJ2-1; 8 positions match TRBD2. The CDR3 extends over 15 amino acids. J lost 8 bases, V lost 1 base, and 8 bases had no gene match. Germline CDR1 and CDR2: SGHDT and YYEEEE. The CDR3 spells CASSLRAGGMYEQFF. For the CDR3, the DNA is TGTGCCAGCAGCTTGAGGGCGGGAGGAATGTATGAGCAGTTCTTC.

V is TRBV28 and J is TRBJ2-7; D perhaps matches TRBD2 (6 bases). Germline V gene data show CDR1 as MDHEN and CDR2 as SYDVKM. This CDR3 spans 12 amino acids. V was shortened by 2 bases and J by 4 bases, with 6 bases between the two germline ends. The CDR3 here is CASSLGGYEQYF. The CDR3 DNA is TGTGCCAGCAGTTTAGGGGGGTACGAGCAGTACTTC.

The genes are TRBV28 and TRBJ1-1; 7 nucleotides match TRBD1. The CDR3 sequence is 16 residues long. CDR1 is MDHEN and CDR2 is SYDVKM in the germline V gene. V was pared by 8 bases and J by 3 bases, with 15 bases of the junction left unmatched. The CDR3 spells CASRPPQGRLHTEAFF. CDR3 sequence (DNA): TGTGCCAGCCGTCCCCCACAGGGGCGGTTGCACACTGAAGCTTTCTTT.

V is TRBV5-6 and J is TRBJ2-7, with D perhaps matching TRBD2 (6 bases). The germline V gene encodes CDR1 SGHDT and CDR2 YYEEEE. The CDR3 spans 15 residues. V was trimmed by 6 bases and J by 4 bases, leaving 20 bases between them. CDR3 sequence: CASNSIREITYEQYF. In DNA, the CDR3 is TGTGCCAGCAACTCGATCCGGGAGATTACTTACGAGCAGTACTTC.

This sequence joins TRBV7-9 and TRBJ2-7; 8 bases are shared with TRBD1. This CDR3 is 15 amino acids long. J lost 3 bases, V lost 3 bases, and 7 bases had no gene match. Germline V gene sequence: CDR1 SEHNR, CDR2 FQNEAQ (reference sequence). The CDR3 region is CASSFKGTGDYEQYF. The DNA of the CDR3 is TGTGCCAGCAGCTTTAAAGGGACAGGAGACTACGAGCAGTACTTC.

This chain uses TRBV19 with TRBJ2-3, with TRBD1 identical over 9 bases. V lost 7 bases and J lost 4; bases outside the gene matches: 6. Germline lookup yields CDR1 LNHDA and CDR2 SQIVND (reference sequence). The CDR3 covers 14 residues. Written as DNA, the CDR3 is TGTGCCAGTACCCCCGGGACAGGGCCAGATACGCAGTATTTT. This translates into CASTPGTGPDTQYF.

This rearrangement joins TRBV9 to TRBJ2-2, with D possibly TRBD1 on 6 matching bases. The CDR3 runs 13 residues. The germline V and J ends were trimmed by 10 bases and 4 bases, with 14 bases remaining between them. Germline loops: CDR1 SGDLS, CDR2 YYNGEE. The CDR3 DNA reads as TGTGCCTCCACTCAAGGGGGCACCGGGGAGCTGTTTTTT. This translates into CASTQGGTGELFF.

The chain links TRBV15 to TRBJ2-1; TRBD2 matches 9 bases. This CDR3 has 14 amino acids. V dropped 1 base and J dropped 5; count of bases not matched to a gene: 0. Germline lookup yields CDR1 LNHNV and CDR2 YYDKDF (reference sequence). In nucleotides, the CDR3 is TGTGCCACCAGCAGAGGACTAGCGGACAATGAGCAGTTCTTC. Translated: CATSRGLADNEQFF.

The chain recombines TRBV15 with TRBJ2-1; 13 nucleotides match TRBD2. Trimming removed 0 bases from V and 5 bases from J; junction bases left unmatched: 13. The CDR3 extends over 20 amino acids. Germline V lookup: CDR1 LNHNV, CDR2 YYDKDF (reference sequence). In nucleotides, the CDR3 is TGTGCCACCAGCAGAGATCGATGGGGGAAGGGACTAGCGGGAAACAATGAGCAGTTCTTC. Amino acid sequence: CATSRDRWGKGLAGNNEQFF.

The chain uses TRBV28 and TRBJ2-7; D unresolved. This CDR3 is 14 amino acids long. Germline CDR1 MDHEN, CDR2 SYDVKM. V lost 3 bases, J lost 3 bases, and 12 bases lay in between. The CDR3 loop is CASSLRPVLYEQYF. The CDR3 DNA follows: TGTGCCAGCAGTTTGCGCCCGGTGCTCTACGAGCAGTACTTC.

The rearrangement joins TRBV6-1 to TRBJ2-3; D perhaps matches TRBD1 (6 bases). V lost 2 bases to trimming and J lost 0 bases, with 12 bases between them. CDR1 MNHNS and CDR2 SASEGT come from the germline V gene. This CDR3 spans 16 amino acids. CDR3 amino acids: CASSEYRAQSTDTQYF. The DNA of the CDR3 is TGTGCCAGCAGTGAATACAGGGCCCAGAGCACAGATACGCAGTATTTT.

The V and J genes are TRBV7-2 and TRBJ2-4; 16 bases are a match to TRBD2. The germline CDR1 and CDR2 sequences are SGHTA and FQGNSA. This CDR3 comprises 16 residues. With 4 bases clipped from V and 7 bases from J, the junction kept 4 bases outside the gene matches. The DNA of the CDR3 is TGTGCCAGCAGCTCCGGGACTAGCGGGAGGGCTAACATTCAGTACTTC. As protein: CASSSGTSGRANIQYF.

The gene calls are TRBV5-1 and TRBJ2-3; 11 nucleotides align to TRBD2. Germline CDR1 and CDR2: SGHRS and YFSETQ. The CDR3 contains 14 residues. Trimming took 1 base from V and 6 from J; bases not matched to a gene: 1. The CDR3 coding sequence is TGCGCCAGCAGCTTGCCTAGCGGGAGGGATACGCAGTATTTT. Amino acid sequence: CASSLPSGRDTQYF.

This clone appeared a few times. The rearrangement joins TRBV10-2 to TRBJ1-3; no reliable D call. The CDR3 is made up of 12 amino acids. Trimming removed 1 base from V and 8 bases from J, with 6 bases in between. The V gene's germline CDR1 is WSHSY and CDR2 SAAADI. DNA of the CDR3: TGCGCCAGCAGTGAGTTCTCGGACACCATATATTTT. As protein: CASSEFSDTIYF.

The V gene is TRBV19, the J gene TRBJ1-3; a possible D gene is TRBD1 (6 bases). This CDR3 comprises 14 residues. Germline-derived CDR1 and CDR2 are LNHDA and SQIVND (reference sequence). V was trimmed by 8 bases and J by 2 bases, leaving 13 bases between them. The CDR3 DNA is TGTGCCAGTGCCGCCGGGACACCTGGAAACACCATATATTTT. Translating gives CASAAGTPGNTIYF.